This TCR beta chain stems from a study of blood T cell repertoires in COVID-19. Turning to the study itself: Acute-phase and convalescent COVID-19 samples originated in the United States, Italy and Spain. PBMCs, B-cell-depleted T cells, or T cells were the source of the cDNA or gDNA that made up the material.

Original data processing: Counts of nucleated cells, estimated from reference gene primer amplification, were obtained. This table comes from immunoSEQ multiplex PCR, and its TCRdb copy is limited to in-frame clones, with some not included. That table gives V, J and clone size, and the DNA gave D and trimming. There are roughly 290,000 clones in the sample; approximately 88% occur only once, and about 6.1% lies in the top ten. The V segment lost 2 bases and the J segment 2 bases; nucleotides outside the gene matches: 0. The CDR3 runs 14 residues. In germline, CDR1 is ENHRY, CDR2 SYGVKD. In assigning cohorts, the study relied on participant-reported clinical history.

The sequenced material came from PBMCs or T cells enriched from blood (not recorded which). V is TRBV10-3 and J is TRBJ2-5; 9 nucleotides align to TRBD1. This receptor was taken from a woman between 40 and 50 years old who had recovered from COVID-19. CDR3 DNA: TGTGCCATCAGTGAGGACAGGGGGCAAGAGACCCAGTACTTC. It is translated as CAISEDRGQETQYF.